Included here is one T cell receptor beta chain sequence, with context. As processed by the authors: Nucleated cell counts were estimated from reference gene primer amplification. The data were produced by immunoSEQ multiplex PCR, yet TCRdb's version contains in-frame clones alone and is incomplete. V, J and clone size are those of that table, while D and trimming were read from the DNA. The sample carries some 70,000 clones, 75% to 90% recorded once. The data stem from a study of blood T cell repertoires in COVID-19. Study information: T cells, B-cell-depleted T cells, or PBMCs supplied cDNA or gDNA.

The length of the CDR3 is 13 residues. In germline, CDR1 is KGHSH, CDR2 LQKENI. The ends were cut back, 6 bases at V and 5 bases at J, with 13 bases in the middle. The chain combines TRBV18 with TRBJ2-5; D not resolved. Material: peripheral blood. The receptor was isolated from a woman aged 80 or over with active COVID-19. Here the CDR3 reads CASSPARRETQYF. In nucleotides, the CDR3 is TGTGCCAGCTCTCCCGCTCGGCGGGAGACCCAGTACTTC.